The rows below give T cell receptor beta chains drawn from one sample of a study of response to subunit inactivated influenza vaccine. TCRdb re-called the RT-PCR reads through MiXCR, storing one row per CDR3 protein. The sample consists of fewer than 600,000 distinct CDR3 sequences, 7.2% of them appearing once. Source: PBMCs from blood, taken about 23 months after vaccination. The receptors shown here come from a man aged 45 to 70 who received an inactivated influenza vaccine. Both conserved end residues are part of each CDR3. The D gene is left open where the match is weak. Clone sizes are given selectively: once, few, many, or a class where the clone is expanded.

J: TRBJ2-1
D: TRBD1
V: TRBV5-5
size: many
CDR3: CASSGMGTVAHEQFF
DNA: TGTGCCAGCAGCGGAATGGGGACAGTCGCCCATGAGCAGTTCTTC

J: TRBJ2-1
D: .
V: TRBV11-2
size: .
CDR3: CASSLDWGGLGYNEQFF
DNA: TGTGCCAGCAGCTTAGATTGGGGGGGCTTAGGATACAATGAGCAGTTCTTC

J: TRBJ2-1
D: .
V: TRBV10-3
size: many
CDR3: CAISESLSGDEQFF
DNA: TGTGCCATCAGTGAGTCTCTGAGTGGGGATGAGCAGTTCTTC

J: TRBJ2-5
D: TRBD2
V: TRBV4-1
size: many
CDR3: CASSQVVGGVTQYF
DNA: TGCGCCAGCAGCCAAGTTGTCGGGGGGGTGACCCAGTACTTC

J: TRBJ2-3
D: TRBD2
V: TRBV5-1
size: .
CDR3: CASSSGLDLISTDTQYF
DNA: TGCGCCAGCAGCTCGGGACTAGATCTCATTAGCACAGATACGCAGTATTTT

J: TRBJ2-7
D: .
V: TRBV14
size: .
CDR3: CASSQDRGRGAYEQYF
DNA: TGTGCCAGCAGCCAAGATCGGGGACGGGGAGCCTACGAGCAGTACTTC

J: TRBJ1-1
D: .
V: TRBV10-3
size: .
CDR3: CAISQGTEAFF
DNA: TGTGCCATCAGCCAGGGAACTGAAGCTTTCTTT

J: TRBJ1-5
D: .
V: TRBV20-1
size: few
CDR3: CSVPPPGGNQPQHF
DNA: TGCAGCGTACCTCCCCCGGGGGGAAATCAGCCCCAGCATTTT

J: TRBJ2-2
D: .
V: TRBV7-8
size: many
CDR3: CAGGGRGSNTGELFF
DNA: TGTGCCGGAGGGGGAAGGGGCAGTAACACCGGGGAGCTGTTTTTT

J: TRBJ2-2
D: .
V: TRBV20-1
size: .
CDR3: CSARYVGTGELFF
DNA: TGCAGTGCTAGATACGTGGGCACCGGGGAGCTGTTTTTT

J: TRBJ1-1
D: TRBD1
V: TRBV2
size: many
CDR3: CASRVGTAIFRNTEAFF
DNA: TGTGCCAGCAGGGTCGGGACAGCGATCTTCAGGAACACTGAAGCTTTCTTT

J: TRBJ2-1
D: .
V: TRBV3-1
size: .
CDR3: CASSHAGKLNEQFF
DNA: TGTGCCAGCAGCCACGCCGGGAAACTCAATGAGCAGTTCTTC

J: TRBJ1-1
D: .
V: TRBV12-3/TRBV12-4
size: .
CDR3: CASRTHGGDTEAFF
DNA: TGTGCCAGCCGTACTCACGGTGGGGACACTGAAGCTTTCTTT

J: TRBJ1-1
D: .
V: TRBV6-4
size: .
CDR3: CASGLGMNTEAFF
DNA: TGTGCCAGCGGATTGGGGATGAACACTGAAGCTTTCTTT

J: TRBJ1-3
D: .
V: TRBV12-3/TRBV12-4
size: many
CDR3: CASSTPRSGNTIYF
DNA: TGTGCCAGCAGTACCCCCCGCTCTGGAAACACCATATATTTT

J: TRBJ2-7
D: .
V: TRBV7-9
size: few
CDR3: CASSSLAAAAGEYF
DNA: TGTGCCAGCAGCTCTTTAGCAGCAGCAGCAGGGGAGTACTTC

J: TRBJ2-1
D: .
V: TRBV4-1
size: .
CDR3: CASSQLLAYNEQFF
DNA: TGCGCCAGCAGCCAACTCCTAGCCTACAATGAGCAGTTCTTC

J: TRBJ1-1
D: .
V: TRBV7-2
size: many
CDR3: CASSLAPGRNTEAFF
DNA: TGTGCCAGCAGCTTAGCGCCAGGGCGAAACACTGAAGCTTTCTTT

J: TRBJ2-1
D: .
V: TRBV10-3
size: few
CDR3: CAISGGNSYNEQFF
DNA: TGTGCCATCAGTGGGGGAAACTCCTACAATGAGCAGTTCTTC

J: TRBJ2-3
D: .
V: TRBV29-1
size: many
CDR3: CSVDPGVKDTQYF
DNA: TGCAGCGTTGATCCGGGCGTTAAAGATACGCAGTATTTT

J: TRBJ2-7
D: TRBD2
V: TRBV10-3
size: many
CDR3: CAISEKGRDGGEQYF
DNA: TGTGCCATCAGTGAAAAGGGGAGGGATGGTGGCGAGCAGTACTTC

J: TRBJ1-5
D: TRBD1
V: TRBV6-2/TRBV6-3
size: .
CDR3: CASSPVRDRSYSNQPQHF
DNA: TGTGCCAGCAGTCCGGTCCGGGACAGATCCTATAGCAATCAGCCCCAGCATTTT

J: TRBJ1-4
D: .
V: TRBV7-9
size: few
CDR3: CASSLAVRPTNEKLFF
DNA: TGTGCCAGCAGCTTAGCGGTCCGCCCAACTAATGAAAAACTGTTTTTT

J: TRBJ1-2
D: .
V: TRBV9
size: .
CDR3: CASSITGNYGYTF
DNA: TGTGCCAGCAGCATAACAGGAAACTATGGCTACACCTTC

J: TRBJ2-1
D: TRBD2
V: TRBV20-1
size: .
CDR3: CCASDFGPSGIYNEQFF
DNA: TGCTGCGCTAGTGATTTTGGCCCTAGCGGGATCTACAATGAGCAGTTCTTC

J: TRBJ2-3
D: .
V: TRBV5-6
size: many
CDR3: CASSRTASTDTQYF
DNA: TGTGCCAGCAGTAGGACGGCTAGCACAGATACGCAGTATTTT

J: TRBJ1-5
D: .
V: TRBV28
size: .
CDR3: CASSLSQMNQPQHF
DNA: TGTGCCAGCAGTTTATCACAGATGAATCAGCCCCAGCATTTT

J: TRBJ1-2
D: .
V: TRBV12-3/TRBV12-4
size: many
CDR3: CASSFRVRAGYTF
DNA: TGTGCCAGCAGTTTCAGAGTTAGGGCTGGCTACACCTTC

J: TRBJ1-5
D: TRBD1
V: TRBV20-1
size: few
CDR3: CSAIFGGTGTNQPQHF
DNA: TGCAGTGCTATATTTGGAGGGACAGGAACTAATCAGCCCCAGCATTTT

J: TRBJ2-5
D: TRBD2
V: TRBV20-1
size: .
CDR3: CSAEWGGKRETQYF
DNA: TGCAGTGCGGAGTGGGGGGGGAAGAGGGAGACCCAGTACTTC

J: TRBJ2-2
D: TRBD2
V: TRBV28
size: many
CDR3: CASSLSLAEPSNTGELFF
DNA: TGTGCCAGCAGTTTGTCTCTAGCGGAACCCTCGAACACCGGGGAGCTGTTTTTT

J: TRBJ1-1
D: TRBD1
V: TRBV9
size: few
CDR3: CASSVAGTGSTEAFF
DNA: TGTGCCAGCAGCGTAGCGGGGACAGGGAGCACTGAAGCTTTCTTT

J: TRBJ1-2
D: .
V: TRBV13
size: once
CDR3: CASSPPGEGYTF
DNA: TGTGCCAGCAGCCCCCCAGGGGAGGGCTACACCTTC

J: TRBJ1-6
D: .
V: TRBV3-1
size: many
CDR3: CASGSGTRAPLHF
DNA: TGTGCCAGCGGCTCAGGGACTCGGGCACCCCTCCACTTT

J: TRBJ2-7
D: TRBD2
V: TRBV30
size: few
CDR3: CAWSGVGGGHEQYF
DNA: TGTGCCTGGAGCGGGGTCGGGGGGGGCCACGAGCAGTACTTC

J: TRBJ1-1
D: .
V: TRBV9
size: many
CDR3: CASSVGVRGHPNTEAFF
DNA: TGTGCCAGCAGCGTAGGGGTTCGGGGACACCCGAACACTGAAGCTTTCTTT

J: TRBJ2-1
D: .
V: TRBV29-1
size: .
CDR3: CSVGRRSAYNEQFF
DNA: TGCAGCGTTGGTCGGCGAAGTGCCTACAATGAGCAGTTCTTC

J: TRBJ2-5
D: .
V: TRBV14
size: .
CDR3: CASSQGWQSAQETQYF
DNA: TGTGCCAGCAGCCAAGGGTGGCAATCCGCTCAAGAGACCCAGTACTTC

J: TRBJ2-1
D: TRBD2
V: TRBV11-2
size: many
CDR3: CASSHVVAGGDNEQFF
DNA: TGTGCCAGCAGCCATGTCGTAGCGGGAGGTGACAATGAGCAGTTCTTC

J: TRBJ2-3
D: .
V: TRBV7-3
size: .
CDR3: CASSKTRHGDTQYF
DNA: TGTGCCAGCAGCAAAACAAGGCACGGAGATACGCAGTATTTT

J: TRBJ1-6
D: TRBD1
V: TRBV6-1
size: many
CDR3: CASMETGDSPLHF
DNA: TGTGCCAGCATGGAGACAGGGGATTCACCCCTCCACTTT

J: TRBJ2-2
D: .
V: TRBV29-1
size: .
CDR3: CSVGRGLDTGELFF
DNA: TGCAGCGTTGGTAGGGGGTTGGACACCGGGGAGCTGTTTTTT

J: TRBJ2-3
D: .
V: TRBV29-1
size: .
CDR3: CSVPGLGGVLTDTQYF
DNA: TGCAGCGTCCCCGGCTTGGGGGGAGTATTAACAGATACGCAGTATTTT

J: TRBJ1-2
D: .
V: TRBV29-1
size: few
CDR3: CSGQDGYGYTF
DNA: TGCAGCGGACAAGACGGCTATGGCTACACCTTC